Here is one TCR beta chain with its context. What it recognizes is unknown. The sample belongs to a study of vaccination effects on CD4 cells after COVID-19. The CDR3 extends over 18 amino acids. Germline CDR1 SNHLY, CDR2 FYNNEI. The junction had 19 bases not matched to a gene; V was cut back by 5 bases and J by 10 bases. Before sequencing took place, the ViraFEST assay used viral peptide pools to expand antigen-specific CD4+ T cells. CD4+ T cells were isolated after less than 12 days of culture. Everyone in the study got two shots of either the BNT162b2 or mRNA-1273 vaccine. Wells containing approximately 2 million PBMC each were cultured with approximately 9.7 IU/ml IL-2 and 8 to 10 ug/ml peptides. Measured with immunoSEQ multiplex PCR; TCRdb has only the in-frame clones, and not every one. The sample consists of tens of thousands of clones, roughly 80% of them appearing once. Whole-study results and caveats: Clones from infection and from vaccination both contracted markedly late after vaccination.

This sequence joins TRBV2 and TRBJ1-6, with 8 positions matching TRBD1. The sample was CD4+ T cells from PBMCs cultured with HCoV-NL63 spike peptides, taken after COVID-19 vaccination. The sequence was obtained from a human donor who received a COVID-19 vaccine. The CDR3 region is CASSRRPTQGARVSPLHF. CDR3 in DNA: TGTGCCAGCAGTCGTAGACCAACGCAGGGGGCCCGAGTATCACCCCTCCACTTT.